This passage covers 21 T cell receptor beta chains from one sample sequenced in a study of blood T cell repertoires in COVID-19. Sequenced by immunoSEQ multiplex PCR; TCRdb stores in-frame clones only, minus some. The sample consists of 80,000 or so clones, around 81% of them appearing once. Input material: peripheral blood. The receptors stem from a man of 80 years or more with acute or convalescent COVID-19.

V and J are TRBV5-1 and TRBJ1-3, with D tentatively TRBD1 (6 bases). CDR3 length: 14 residues. Germline-derived CDR1 and CDR2 are SGHRS and YFSETQ. Between the trimmed V and J ends, which lost 1 base and 6 bases, there was a span of 11 bases. The CDR3 DNA reads as TGCGCCAGCAGCTTGCTCTCAGGGGTAAACACCATATATTTT. This codes for CASSLLSGVNTIYF.

The V and J genes are TRBV19 and TRBJ2-2, with 14 bases aligning to TRBD2. The CDR3 is 16 residues long. From germline, CDR1 is LNHDA and CDR2 SQIVND (reference sequence). Trimming took 7 bases from V and 5 from J; bases not matched to a gene: 6. The CDR3: CASTTRLAGGTGELFF. The CDR3, as DNA: TGTGCCAGTACAACCCGACTAGCGGGAGGGACCGGGGAGCTGTTTTTT.

The chain employs TRBV28 and TRBJ2-5, with 8 nucleotides matching TRBD1. The germline V gene has CDR1 MDHEN and CDR2 SYDVKM. This CDR3 comprises 15 residues. The V segment lost 5 bases and the J segment 5 bases; nucleotides outside the gene matches: 10. The CDR3 bases are TGTGCCAGCAGTCCGGACAGGGCGAGAGGGGAGACCCAGTACTTC. Its protein is CASSPDRARGETQYF.

This clone was recorded a few times. The chain uses TRBV10-3 and TRBJ2-7; 9 bases agree with TRBD2. The germline gives CDR1 ENHRY, CDR2 SYGVKD. This CDR3 contains 15 residues. After removal of 4 bases from V and 2 bases from J, the junction contained 6 bases not matched to a gene. This CDR3 is CAISAGPSGAYEQYF. CDR3 in DNA: TGTGCCATCAGTGCCGGACCTAGCGGGGCCTACGAGCAGTACTTC.

The J gene is TRBJ1-5, the V gene TRBV3-1 (or the pseudogene TRBV3-2), with D hard to call. Trimming shortened V by 0 bases and J by 6 bases, and 15 bases separated the two germline ends. Germline CDR1 reads LGHDT; CDR2 reads YNNKEL (reference sequence). The CDR3 is 16 residues long. The CDR3 coding sequence is TGTGCCAGCAGCCAAGATACCCCACGCCGGGGTCAGCCCCAGCATTTT. Residues: CASSQDTPRRGQPQHF.

This clone has a handful of counts. The rearrangement links TRBV5-4 to TRBJ2-3; TRBD1 might be the D (8 bases). This CDR3 is built from 14 residues. The germline CDR1 and CDR2 sequences are SGHNT and YYREEE (reference sequence). The V and J ends lost 4 bases and 3 bases respectively, with 12 bases between them. The CDR3, as DNA: TGTGCCAGCAGCCTACAGGGGGGGACAGATACGCAGTATTTT. It encodes CASSLQGGTDTQYF.

CDR3 amino acids: CASSQVLGAKVQYF. The CDR3 region has the DNA TGTGCCAGCAGCCAGGTCTTGGGGGCTAAGGTGCAGTACTTC. The chain employs TRBV14 and TRBJ2-7; possibly TRBD1 for D (6 bases). Germline V gene lookup returns CDR1 SGHDN and CDR2 FVKESK. V was clipped by 3 bases and J by 9 bases, with 18 bases between them. CDR3 length: 14 residues. Supplemented by reference TRBV14 and TRBJ2-7, the full variable domain reads EAGVTQFPSHSVIEKGQTVTLRCDPISGHDNLYWYRRVMGKEIKFLLHFVKESKQDESGMPNNRFLAERTGGTYSTLKVQPAELEDSGVYFCASSQVLGAKVQYFGPGTRLTVT.

The chain links TRBV15 to TRBJ1-4; TRBD1 is a possible D gene (6 bases). The CDR3 covers 16 residues. In germline, CDR1 is LNHNV, CDR2 YYDKDF (reference sequence). Trimming removed 5 bases at V and 7 bases at J, with 20 bases between. The CDR3 coding sequence is TGTGCCACCAGCCGAACAAGGGGGTTTGAGAGTGAAAAACTGTTTTTT. Protein: CATSRTRGFESEKLFF.

This chain uses TRBV5-6 with TRBJ2-5, with 9 bases fitting TRBD1. Losses at the gene ends were 2 bases for V and 4 bases for J; bases not matched to a gene: 9. Germline V gene lookup returns CDR1 SGHDT and CDR2 YYEEEE. The CDR3 extends over 16 amino acids. Written as DNA, the CDR3 is TGTGCCAGCAGCTTTACAGGGGGCGGGTTTCCAGAGACCCAGTACTTC. Protein sequence: CASSFTGGGFPETQYF.

The J gene is TRBJ2-3, the V gene TRBV6-6; TRBD2 agrees at 11 bases. This CDR3 has 16 amino acids. Germline CDR1 reads MNHNY; CDR2 reads SVGAGI (reference sequence). The V gene end was trimmed by 4 bases and the J gene end by 3 bases; junction bases not matched to a gene: 6. The CDR3 sequence is CASSWGLAGGTDTQYF. As DNA, the CDR3 is TGTGCCAGCAGTTGGGGTCTAGCGGGAGGAACAGATACGCAGTATTTT.

V usage is TRBV28 and J usage is TRBJ1-4, with D uncertain. V lost 3 bases and J 8 bases, leaving 10 bases between the germline ends. The CDR3 is made up of 13 amino acids. Germline assignment: CDR1 MDHEN and CDR2 SYDVKM. The CDR3: CASSLDLAEKLFF. The CDR3 DNA reads as TGTGCCAGCAGTTTGGATCTAGCCGAAAAACTGTTTTTT.

This clone showed up just a few times. The chain is built from TRBV28 and TRBJ1-2; D possibly corresponds to TRBD1 (5 bases). Germline CDR1 is MDHEN and CDR2 is SYDVKM. The ends were cut back, 5 bases at V and 4 bases at J, with 38 bases in the middle. CDR3 length: 22 residues. The CDR3 is CASSAVQGRRMRESKIGYGYTF. The CDR3 coding sequence is TGTGCCAGCAGTGCCGTCCAGGGAAGGAGAATGCGAGAGAGTAAAATCGGCTATGGCTACACCTTC.

This clone was counted a single time. The chain joins TRBV5-4 to TRBJ2-1; the D is unclear. The CDR3 runs 14 residues. V was pared by 3 bases and J by 5 bases, with 12 bases between. Looked up from germline, CDR1 is SGHNT and CDR2 is YYREEE (reference sequence). The CDR3 is CASSSPTQDNEQFF. The DNA of the CDR3 is TGTGCCAGCAGCTCCCCAACCCAGGACAATGAGCAGTTCTTC.

The chain carries TRBV5-6 and TRBJ2-7; 8 bases line up with TRBD1. J was trimmed by 1 base and V by 2 bases; bases with no gene match: 5. Germline V gives CDR1 SGHDT, CDR2 YYEEEE. This CDR3 is built from 15 residues. This CDR3 reads CASSLPGQASYEQYF. In DNA, the CDR3 is TGTGCCAGCAGCTTACCGGGACAGGCATCCTACGAGCAGTACTTC.

This clone showed up just once. This sequence joins TRBV10-3 and TRBJ2-1, with D possibly TRBD1 on 6 matching bases. Per germline, CDR1 ENHRY and CDR2 SYGVKD. The length of the CDR3 is 14 residues. V lost 5 bases, J lost 8 bases, and 16 bases lay in between. The CDR3 nucleotides are TGTGCCATCAGTACAATGACCAGGGGCGATGAGCAGTTCTTC. This encodes CAISTMTRGDEQFF.

The chain has TRBV5-4 and TRBJ1-2, with 8 bases aligning to TRBD1. The CDR3 is 15 amino acids. CDR1 is SGHNT and CDR2 is YYREEE in the germline V gene (reference sequence). Trimming removed 0 bases from V and 2 bases from J; junction bases left unmatched: 3. Here the CDR3 reads CASSLGQGHNYGYTF. The CDR3 DNA follows: TGTGCCAGCAGCTTGGGACAGGGGCACAACTATGGCTACACCTTC.

The chain recombines TRBV5-4 with TRBJ2-3; D not resolved. Germline loops: CDR1 SGHNT, CDR2 YYREEE (reference sequence). This CDR3 has 13 amino acids. The V end lost 2 bases, the J end lost 4 bases, and 8 bases lay between the germline ends. The DNA for the CDR3 is TGTGCCAGCAGCTTACGCGCCGCAGATACGCAGTATTTT. Translating gives CASSLRAADTQYF.

This chain uses TRBV27 with TRBJ1-5, with TRBD1 matching 7 bases. The CDR3 has 15 residues. CDR1 and CDR2 (germline): MNHEY, SMNVEV (reference sequence). The V and J ends lost 6 bases and 2 bases, in that order; junction bases with no gene match: 7. CDR3 DNA sequence: TGTGCCAGCAGAAAAACAGGGGCAGGCAATCAGCCCCAGCATTTT. Translation gives CASRKTGAGNQPQHF.

The V and J genes are TRBV19 and TRBJ1-2, with 9 bases aligning to TRBD1. The V gene end was trimmed by 3 bases and the J gene end by 5 bases; junction bases not matched to a gene: 7. Germline loops: CDR1 LNHDA, CDR2 SQIVND (reference sequence). The length of the CDR3 is 15 residues. The chain's CDR3 is CASSIRGQGGYGYTF. DNA of the CDR3: TGTGCCAGTAGTATCCGGGGACAGGGCGGATATGGCTACACCTTC.

The gene calls are TRBV5-8 and TRBJ2-7; 9 bases are a match to TRBD1. V was pared by 5 bases and J by 7 bases, with 7 bases of the junction left unmatched. This CDR3 contains 13 residues. Germline assignment: CDR1 SGHTS and CDR2 YDEGEE. This CDR3 reads CASSSGTGFEQYF. The CDR3 bases are TGTGCCAGCAGTTCCGGGACAGGGTTTGAGCAGTACTTC.

The rearrangement uses TRBV12-3 or TRBV12-4 and TRBJ2-1; D perhaps matches TRBD1 (7 bases). Trimming cost V 7 bases and J 6 bases, with 13 bases left between them. The CDR3 consists of 13 residues. The CDR3 protein is CASNPRGVNEQFF. CDR3 sequence (DNA): TGTGCCAGCAATCCCAGGGGGGTCAATGAGCAGTTCTTC.